This is a list of T cell receptor beta chains from one sample in a study of T cell responses to AZD1222 COVID-19 vaccine. Some clones are missing from TCRdb's copy, which holds only in-frame ones; the method was immunoSEQ multiplex PCR. The table shows about 85,000 clones, with about 90% occurring only once. This specimen consisted of peripheral blood, obtained on day 0 of AZD1222 vaccination. The source is an adult in good health. CDR3s include the opening cysteine and the closing phenylalanine or tryptophan. The D gene is left open where the match is weak. For some rows the clone size is stated as once, few or many, or as a class when expanded; others skip it.

clone size	V gene	J gene	D gene	CDR3 protein	CDR3 DNA
once	TRBV10-3	TRBJ1-2	TRBD1	CAISDIVGQGYGYTF	TGTGCCATCAGTGATATTGTGGGACAGGGTTATGGCTACACCTTC
.	TRBV5-1	TRBJ2-1	TRBD2	CASSLDLAGTNEQFF	TGCGCCAGCAGCTTAGATCTAGCGGGAACCAATGAGCAGTTCTTC
.	TRBV5-1	TRBJ1-2	TRBD1	CASSLGQGGYGYTF	TGCGCCAGCAGCTTGGGACAGGGAGGCTATGGCTACACCTTC
.	TRBV30	TRBJ1-2	.	CAWTLKGTYGYTF	TGTGCCTGGACTTTAAAGGGTACCTATGGCTACACCTTC
.	TRBV4-1	TRBJ2-7	.	CASSQVWRAYEQYF	TGCGCCAGCAGCCAAGTTTGGCGGGCGTACGAGCAGTACTTC
.	TRBV5-4	TRBJ2-1	TRBD2	CASSFSPLAGRQFF	TGTGCCAGCAGCTTTAGCCCACTAGCGGGGCGGCAGTTCTTC
.	TRBV2	TRBJ2-7	.	CASSETGLYEQYF	TGTGCCAGCAGTGAAACGGGACTGTACGAGCAGTACTTC
once	TRBV25-1	TRBJ2-7	TRBD2	CASRGLAGGYEQYF	TGTGCCAGCAGGGGACTAGCGGGGGGCTACGAGCAGTACTTC
few	TRBV7-8	TRBJ2-2	.	CASSPRTGELFF	TGTGCCAGCAGCCCAAGGACCGGGGAGCTGTTTTTT
.	TRBV2	TRBJ1-2	TRBD1	CASRPRDRGGYTF	TGTGCCAGCAGACCCCGGGACAGGGGTGGCTACACCTTC
once	TRBV19	TRBJ2-1	.	CASSIEGAGYNEQFF	TGTGCCAGTAGTATAGAGGGGGCGGGATATAATGAGCAGTTCTTC
.	TRBV6-4	TRBJ1-2	.	CASSDQGSGYTF	TGTGCCAGCAGTGACCAAGGGTCAGGCTACACCTTC
.	TRBV7-2	TRBJ2-7	TRBD2	CASNLQLAGGGEQYF	TGTGCCAGCAACCTACAACTAGCGGGAGGGGGTGAGCAGTACTTC
.	TRBV28	TRBJ1-3	.	CASSLYRNTIYF	TGTGCCAGCAGTTTATACAGGAACACCATATATTTT
.	TRBV5-1	TRBJ2-3	.	CASSLVAGYNTDTQYF	TGCGCCAGCAGCTTGGTGGCGGGGTATAACACAGATACGCAGTATTTT
.	TRBV5-1	TRBJ2-2	TRBD1	CASSAGQGSVPGELFF	TGCGCCAGCAGCGCAGGACAGGGGTCGGTACCCGGGGAGCTGTTTTTT
.	TRBV11-2	TRBJ2-1	.	CASSKDREGYNEQFF	TGTGCCAGCAGCAAGGACAGGGAGGGGTACAATGAGCAGTTCTTC
.	TRBV21-1	TRBJ2-3	.	CASSKGLAGNYQSSTDTQYF	TGTGCCAGCAGCAAAGGGCTAGCGGGTAACTACCAATCTAGCACAGATACGCAGTATTTT
.	TRBV5-5	TRBJ2-2	TRBD1	CASSRAGQGNTGELFF	TGTGCCAGCAGCCGGGCGGGACAGGGGAACACCGGGGAGCTGTTTTTT
.	TRBV27	TRBJ2-3	.	CASNRRGGSGTDTQYF	TGTGCCAGCAACCGTAGGGGGGGAAGTGGGACAGATACGCAGTATTTT
.	TRBV7-9	TRBJ2-3	.	CASSSHRDGLSDTQYF	TGTGCCAGCAGCTCGCACCGGGACGGACTCTCGGATACGCAGTATTTT
.	TRBV10-3	TRBJ1-1	TRBD1	CAISGTGLAFF	TGTGCCATCAGCGGGACAGGGTTAGCTTTCTTT
.	TRBV7-2	TRBJ2-7	.	CASSSGQPGSYEQYF	TGTGCCAGCAGCTCCGGACAGCCCGGCTCCTACGAGCAGTACTTC
.	TRBV7-3	TRBJ1-3	.	CDPAMASGNTIYF	TGTGACCCAGCAATGGCCTCTGGAAACACCATATATTTT
few	TRBV5-5	TRBJ2-7	TRBD2	CASSLAAAGGTEQYF	TGTGCCAGCAGCTTGGCCGCAGCGGGAGGTACCGAGCAGTACTTC
.	TRBV10-3	TRBJ2-7	.	CAISESQIPYEQYF	TGTGCCATCAGTGAGTCTCAGATTCCCTACGAGCAGTACTTC
.	TRBV15	TRBJ1-5	.	CATSREGGGGNQPQHF	TGTGCCACCAGCAGAGAAGGAGGGGGTGGCAATCAGCCCCAGCATTTT
.	TRBV9	TRBJ1-4	TRBD1	CASSPRQGANEKLFF	TGTGCCAGCAGCCCCAGACAGGGGGCTAATGAAAAACTGTTTTTT
.	TRBV19	TRBJ1-4	.	CASSRTAGHEKLFF	TGTGCCAGTAGTAGGACGGCGGGTCATGAAAAACTGTTTTTT
.	TRBV5-6	TRBJ1-1	TRBD1	CASSLWDSLNTEAFF	TGTGCCAGCAGCTTGTGGGACAGCCTGAACACTGAAGCTTTCTTT
.	TRBV5-6	TRBJ1-1	.	CASSPLGRNTEAFF	TGTGCCAGCAGCCCCCTGGGCCGGAACACTGAAGCTTTCTTT
.	TRBV2	TRBJ1-5	.	CASTLGLRNQPQHF	TGTGCCAGCACCTTGGGGCTTCGCAATCAGCCCCAGCATTTT
.	TRBV7-9	TRBJ1-4	.	CASSLAGTEKLFF	TGTGCCAGCAGCTTAGCAGGGACTGAAAAACTGTTTTTT
.	TRBV19	TRBJ2-1	TRBD2	CASRGLTQLAGVAYNEQFF	TGTGCCAGTAGGGGACTGACGCAACTAGCGGGAGTTGCCTACAATGAGCAGTTCTTC
.	TRBV28	TRBJ2-7	TRBD2	CASSLGGRLDYEQYF	TGTGCCAGCAGTTTGGGCGGGAGATTAGACTACGAGCAGTACTTC
.	TRBV6-5	TRBJ2-4	.	CASSTGRDQYF	TGTGCCAGCAGTACAGGAAGGGATCAGTACTTC
once	TRBV4-1	TRBJ1-1	.	CASSQDVAGSKMTEAFF	TGCGCCAGCAGCCAAGATGTAGCGGGCAGTAAGATGACTGAAGCTTTCTTT
.	TRBV11-1	TRBJ2-5	.	CASSSLGGSTQETQYF	TGTGCCAGCAGCTCCCTCGGTGGTTCTACTCAAGAGACCCAGTACTTC